The present TCR beta chain was sequenced within a study of Graves' ophthalmopathy and Graves' hyperthyroidism. Patients with other autoimmune diseases, uncontrolled infections, pregnancy or lactation were excluded. Diagnosis was based on clinical symptoms, serum thyroxine, TRAb, thyroid ultrasound and orbital computed tomography. This clonotype was found many times. RNA transcripts were the template, and TCR beta CDR3 regions were amplified from them. An opening RT-PCR round employed HTBI primers and preceded a second-round multiplex PCR. TCRdb passed the multiplex PCR reads through MiXCR, listing each CDR3 protein once. The sample has about 370,000 distinct CDR3 sequences; 17% are singletons. V was trimmed by 3 bases and J by 2 bases, leaving 10 bases between them. The CDR3 is 14 residues long. Germline lookup yields CDR1 MGHDK and CDR2 SYGVNS.

This rearrangement joins TRBV25-1 to TRBJ1-1; D ambiguous. The sample taken for sequencing was peripheral blood. This clonotype originated in an adult woman with stable Graves' hyperthyroidism. CDR3 region: CASSEATANTEAFF. The CDR3 DNA sequence: TGTGCCAGCAGTGAGGCGACGGCTAACACTGAAGCTTTCTTT. The full variable domain, in which reference TRBV25-1 and TRBJ1-1 provide the parts outside the CDR3, is EADIYQTPRYLVIGTGKKITLECSQTMGHDKMYWYQQDPGMELHLIHYSYGVNSTEKGDLSSESTVSRIRTEHFPLTLESARPSHTSQYLCASSEATANTEAFFGQGTRLTVV.